This T cell receptor (beta chain) was sequenced during a study of T cell responses to AZD1222 COVID-19 vaccine. Repertoires were generated with immunoSEQ multiplex PCR, while TCRdb's copy carries only in-frame clones and drops some. The sample includes 90,000 to 100,000 clones, approximately 91% of them seen just once. Whole-study results and caveats: Baseline antibody screening turned up just six seropositive AZD1222 recipients.

The CDR3 has 14 amino acids. V lost 7 bases and J lost 2, with 14 bases in between. Per germline, CDR1 SNHLY and CDR2 FYNNEI. As to this clone: Antigen: not known.

The source of this sequence is an adult in good health. The rearrangement uses TRBV2 and TRBJ1-2, with TRBD1 as a possible D gene (5 bases). Sample: peripheral blood, taken on day 0 of AZD1222 vaccination. The CDR3 bases are TGTGCCAGCACCGCCGGACCAGGGAACTATGGCTACACCTTC. Its protein is CASTAGPGNYGYTF.